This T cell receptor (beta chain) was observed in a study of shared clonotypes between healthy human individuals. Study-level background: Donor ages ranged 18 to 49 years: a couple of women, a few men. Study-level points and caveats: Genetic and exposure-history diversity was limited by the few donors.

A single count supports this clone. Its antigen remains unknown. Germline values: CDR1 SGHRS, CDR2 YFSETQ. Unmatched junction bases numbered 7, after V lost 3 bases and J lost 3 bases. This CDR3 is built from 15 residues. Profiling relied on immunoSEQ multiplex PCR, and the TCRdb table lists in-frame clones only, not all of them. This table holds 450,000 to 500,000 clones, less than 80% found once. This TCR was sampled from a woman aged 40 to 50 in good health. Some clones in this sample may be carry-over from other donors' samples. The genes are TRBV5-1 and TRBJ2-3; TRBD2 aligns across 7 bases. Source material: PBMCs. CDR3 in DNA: TGCGCCAGCAGCTCCGGACTAGAAGGGACAGATACGCAGTATTTT. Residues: CASSSGLEGTDTQYF.